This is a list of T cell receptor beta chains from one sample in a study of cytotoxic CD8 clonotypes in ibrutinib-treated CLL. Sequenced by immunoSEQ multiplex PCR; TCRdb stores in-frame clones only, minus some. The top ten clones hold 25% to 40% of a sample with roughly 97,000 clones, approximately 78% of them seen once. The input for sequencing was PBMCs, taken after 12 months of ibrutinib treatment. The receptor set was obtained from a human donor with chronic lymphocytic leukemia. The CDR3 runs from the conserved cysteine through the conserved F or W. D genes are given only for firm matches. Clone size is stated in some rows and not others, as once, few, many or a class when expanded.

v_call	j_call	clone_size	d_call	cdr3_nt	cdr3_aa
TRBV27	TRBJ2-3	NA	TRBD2	TGTGCCACCAACTCAAGAGGACTAGTGACAGATACGCAGTATTTT	CATNSRGLVTDTQYF
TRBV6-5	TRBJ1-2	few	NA	TGTGCCAGCACTGCCGGCCTCGGAGGCTACACCTTC	CASTAGLGGYTF
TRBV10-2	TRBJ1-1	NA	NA	TGCGCCAGCCCACCGCGGACAGCCCGGGTATTCGGGAACACTGAAGCTTTCTTT	CASPPRTARVFGNTEAFF
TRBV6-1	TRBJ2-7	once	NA	TGTGCCAGCAGTGTGGCAAGCCCAGTATTATCCTCCTACGAGCAGTACTTC	CASSVASPVLSSYEQYF
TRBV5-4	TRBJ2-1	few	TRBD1	TGTGCCAGCAGCTACCGGGACAGGGCCAATGAGCAGTTCTTC	CASSYRDRANEQFF
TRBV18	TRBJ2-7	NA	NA	TGTGCCAGCTCACCAGGGTGGCAGGTCTCCTACGAGCAGTACTTC	CASSPGWQVSYEQYF
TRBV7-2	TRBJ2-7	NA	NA	TGTGCCAGCAGCGGGGGGACGGCAGTCTACGAGCAGTACTTC	CASSGGTAVYEQYF
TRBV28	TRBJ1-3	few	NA	TGTGCCAGCAGTTTAGGCTCCCCCCCGGGAAACACCATATATTTT	CASSLGSPPGNTIYF
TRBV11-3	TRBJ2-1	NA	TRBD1	TGTGCCAGCAGCCCCCGCTCATCGACAGGGGGAAGGGCGGAGCAGTTCTTC	CASSPRSSTGGRAEQFF
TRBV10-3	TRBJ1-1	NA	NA	TGTGCCATCAGTGAGTCGGGGGTGGGTGAAGCTTTCTTT	CAISESGVGEAFF
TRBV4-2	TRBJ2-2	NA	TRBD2	TGTGCCAGCAGCCAAGATCTCGCGGGGGGGCGGGCCACCGGGGAGCTGTTTTTT	CASSQDLAGGRATGELFF
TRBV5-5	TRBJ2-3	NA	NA	TGTGCCAGCAGTTGGGGGGCCAGCACAGATACGCAGTATTTT	CASSWGASTDTQYF
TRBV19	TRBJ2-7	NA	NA	TGTGCCAGTAGTATAGAGTGGCTCCCGAGGAGCCACGAGCAGTACTTC	CASSIEWLPRSHEQYF
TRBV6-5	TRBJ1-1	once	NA	TGTGCCAGCAGTCTCGAGCCGGGGAAGTACACTGAAGCTTTCTTT	CASSLEPGKYTEAFF
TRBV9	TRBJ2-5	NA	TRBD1	TGTGCCAGCAGCCCCCGGACAGGGCTAGAGACCCAGTACTTC	CASSPRTGLETQYF
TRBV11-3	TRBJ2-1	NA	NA	TGTGCCAGCAGCTTAGATTTCGGGTCCCTGAAGCAGTTCTTC	CASSLDFGSLKQFF
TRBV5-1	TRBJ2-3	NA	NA	TGCGCCAGCAGCTATGATCTAGTCGCAGATACGCAGTATTTT	CASSYDLVADTQYF
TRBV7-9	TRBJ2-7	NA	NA	TGTGCCAGCAGCTTTATGGCAGGGGCCCACGAGCAGTACTTC	CASSFMAGAHEQYF
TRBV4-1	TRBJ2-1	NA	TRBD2	TGCGCCAGCAGCCAAGAAACTAGCGGGGGGGCTCTTGAGCAGTTCTTC	CASSQETSGGALEQFF
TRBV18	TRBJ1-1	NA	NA	TGTGCCAGCTCACCCCAAGGGACTGAAGCTTTCTTT	CASSPQGTEAFF
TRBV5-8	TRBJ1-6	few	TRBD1	TGTGCCAGCAGCTTGCACGGACAGGGACCTTCACCCCTCCACTTT	CASSLHGQGPSPLHF
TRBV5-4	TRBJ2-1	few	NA	TGTGCCAGCAGCTTGGATCAGGGCGGAGGCAATGAGCAGTTCTTC	CASSLDQGGGNEQFF
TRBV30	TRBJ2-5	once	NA	TGTGCCTGGAGTGTACTAGGGACCCAGTACTTC	CAWSVLGTQYF
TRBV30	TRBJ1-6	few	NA	TGTGCCTGGAGTGAAAGGATAGTAAGAGATTCACCCCTCCACTTT	CAWSERIVRDSPLHF
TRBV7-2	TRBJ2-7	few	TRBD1	TGTGCCAGCAGCTTCCCAGGACAGGGATTCTACGAGCAGTACTTC	CASSFPGQGFYEQYF
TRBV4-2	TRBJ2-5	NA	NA	TGTGCCAGCAGCCAAGGGTCTAATTCTGGGGGTTGGCAAGAGACCCAGTACTTC	CASSQGSNSGGWQETQYF
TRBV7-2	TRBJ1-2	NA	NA	TGTGCCAGCAGCCAGTGGACAGAGGATAACTATGGCTACACCTTC	CASSQWTEDNYGYTF
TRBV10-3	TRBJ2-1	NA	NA	TGTGCCATCAGTGAGGTCAGGTTAGAAGCTCCTGAGCAGTTCTTC	CAISEVRLEAPEQFF
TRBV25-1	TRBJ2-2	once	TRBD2	TGTGCCAGCAGTGCCGAACGGGGGGGGACGACCACCGGGGAGCTGTTTTTT	CASSAERGGTTTGELFF
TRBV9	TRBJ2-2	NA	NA	TGTGCCAGCAGCGTAGGTTACGGGGGTGAAACCGGGGAGCTGTTTTTT	CASSVGYGGETGELFF
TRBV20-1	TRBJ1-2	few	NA	TGCAGTGCTAGAGAGGGGAAGGGCTACACCTTC	CSAREGKGYTF
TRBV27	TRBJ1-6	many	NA	TGTGCCAGCAAGGGGGGGAACTGGGCGCCCCTCCACTTT	CASKGGNWAPLHF
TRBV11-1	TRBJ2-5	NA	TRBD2	TGTGCCAGCAGCTTAGTAGCGGGGGGAGAGACCCAGTACTTC	CASSLVAGGETQYF
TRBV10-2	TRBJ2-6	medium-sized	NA	TGCGCCAGCAGTGAAGGGGTCACTGGGGCCAACGTCCTGACTTTC	CASSEGVTGANVLTF
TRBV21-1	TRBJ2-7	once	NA	TGTGCCAGCCGGGACAGGGGCTCCTACGAGCAGTACTTC	CASRDRGSYEQYF
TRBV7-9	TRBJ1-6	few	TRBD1	TGTGCCAGCAGCTTCGACAGGGAGTCACCCCTCCACTTT	CASSFDRESPLHF
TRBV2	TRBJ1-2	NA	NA	TGTGCCAGCGGCCCGGACTATGGCTACACCTTC	CASGPDYGYTF
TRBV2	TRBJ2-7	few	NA	TGTGCCAGCAAAGGGACGGATCATTACGAGCAGTACTTC	CASKGTDHYEQYF
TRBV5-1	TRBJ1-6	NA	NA	TGCGCCAGCAGCTTCAAGCGGGTTGTCCCCTATAATTCACCCCTCCACTTT	CASSFKRVVPYNSPLHF
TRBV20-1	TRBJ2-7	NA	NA	TGCAGTGCTAGAGATACCCCCGAGCAGTACTTC	CSARDTPEQYF
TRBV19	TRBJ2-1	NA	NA	TGTGCCAGTAGTGGCCCACAGGGGAGGCATGAGCAGTTCTTC	CASSGPQGRHEQFF
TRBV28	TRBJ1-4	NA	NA	TGTGCCAGCAGTGGGGTTGTGGGGAGGCGGGAAAAACTGTTTTTT	CASSGVVGRREKLFF
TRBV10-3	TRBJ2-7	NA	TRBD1	TGTGCCAGCGGGAAGGACAGGGGGGGTAGCGAGCAGTACTTC	CASGKDRGGSEQYF
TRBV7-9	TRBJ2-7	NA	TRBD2	TGTGCCAGCAGCTTAGGGGGTAGCGGGGCTTACGAGCAGTACTTC	CASSLGGSGAYEQYF
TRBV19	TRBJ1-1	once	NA	TGTGCCAGTAGTACGGGGCCGGCAGCTGAAGCTTTCTTT	CASSTGPAAEAFF
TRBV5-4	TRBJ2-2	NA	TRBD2	TGTGCCAGCACCCCCGGCGCGGGGGCGAACACCGGGGAGCTGTTTTTT	CASTPGAGANTGELFF
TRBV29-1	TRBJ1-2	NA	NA	TGCAGCGTTGCTGGGACCGAACCTTATGGCTACACCTTC	CSVAGTEPYGYTF
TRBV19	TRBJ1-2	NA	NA	TGTGCCAGTAGACCTACTTGGACACTCAACTATGGCTACACCTTC	CASRPTWTLNYGYTF
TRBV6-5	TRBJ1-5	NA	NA	TGTGCCAGCAGTTACTCATGGGGGGGCAATCAGCCCCAGCATTTT	CASSYSWGGNQPQHF
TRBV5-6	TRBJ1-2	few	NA	TGTGCCAGCAGCTTGTTCGCGACAGAATATGGCTACACCTTC	CASSLFATEYGYTF
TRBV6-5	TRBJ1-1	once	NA	TGTGCCAGCAGTTACCGGAACAGGGCCAGGGGAACTGAAGCTTTCTTT	CASSYRNRARGTEAFF